This T cell receptor (beta chain) derives from a study of blood T cell repertoires in COVID-19. Study background: There were acute and convalescent COVID-19 samples, and they came from the United States, Italy and Spain.

Under the authors' procedure: Reference gene primers were amplified, and this amplification served to estimate nucleated cell counts. The table came from immunoSEQ multiplex PCR; TCRdb's copy has only in-frame clones and leaves some out. V, J and clone size are taken as reported in that table, and D and trimming were inferred from the DNA itself. The data show 26,000 or so clones, around 61% seen once. This clone was picked up one time. The CDR3 is 13 amino acids. Germline V gene lookup returns CDR1 SNHLY and CDR2 FYNNEI. Deletions cut 7 bases from V and 6 bases from J, with 16 bases between. Sequenced material: peripheral blood. The chain is built from TRBV2 and TRBJ2-7; tentatively, D is TRBD1 (7 bases). This receptor was identified in a man between 60 and 75 years old with active or convalescent COVID-19. CDR3 sequence: CASNIQGTGEQYF. CDR3 nucleotides: TGTGCCAGCAATATACAGGGGACTGGCGAGCAGTACTTC. The full variable domain, completed using reference TRBV2 and TRBJ2-7, is EPEVTQTPSHQVTQMGQEVILRCVPISNHLYFYWYRQILGQKVEFLVSFYNNEISEKSEIFDDQFSVERPDGSNFTLKIRSTKLEDSAMYFCASNIQGTGEQYFGPGTRLTVT.